This T cell receptor beta chain came from a study of blood T cell repertoires in COVID-19. About the research overall: PBMCs, B-cell-depleted T cells, or T cells were the source of the cDNA or gDNA that made up the material.

CDR3 size: 12 residues. Per the study methods: Using reference gene primer amplification, nucleated cell counts were estimated. Sequencing used immunoSEQ multiplex PCR; TCRdb keeps in-frame clones, though not all of them. V, J and clone size were drawn from that table, and D and trimming were deduced from the DNA. The sample holds over 200,000 clones, 75% to 95% seen once. As to this clone: The junction and the germline gene differ at one end; a read error may be behind it.

Seattle's enrolled individuals joined amid active infection and were then monitored longitudinally. The genes are TRBV12-3 or TRBV12-4 and TRBJ2-7; D is unclear. This TCR was sampled from a young adult with COVID-19, enrolled during active disease. Sequenced: peripheral blood. The CDR3 here is CASSSDSDEQYF. The DNA for the CDR3 is TGTGCCAGCAGTTCAGACTCCGACGAGCAGTACTTC.